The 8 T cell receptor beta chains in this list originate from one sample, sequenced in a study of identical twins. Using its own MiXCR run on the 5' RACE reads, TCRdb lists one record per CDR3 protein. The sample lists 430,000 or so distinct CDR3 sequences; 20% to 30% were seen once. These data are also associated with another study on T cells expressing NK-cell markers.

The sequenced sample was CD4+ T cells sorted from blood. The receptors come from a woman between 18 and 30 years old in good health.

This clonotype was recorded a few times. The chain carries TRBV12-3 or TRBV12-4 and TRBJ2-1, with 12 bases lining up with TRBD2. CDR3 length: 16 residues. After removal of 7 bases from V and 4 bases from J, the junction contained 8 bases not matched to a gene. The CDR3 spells CASILAGGRVYNEQFF. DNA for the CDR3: TGTGCCAGCATCCTAGCGGGAGGGCGAGTTTACAATGAGCAGTTCTTC.

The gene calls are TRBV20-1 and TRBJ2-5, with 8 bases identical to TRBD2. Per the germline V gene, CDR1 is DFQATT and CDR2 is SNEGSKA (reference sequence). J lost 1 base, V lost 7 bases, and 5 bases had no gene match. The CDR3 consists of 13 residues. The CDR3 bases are TGCAGTGTCCCGCGGGGGGCCCAAGAGACCCAGTACTTC. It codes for CSVPRGAQETQYF.

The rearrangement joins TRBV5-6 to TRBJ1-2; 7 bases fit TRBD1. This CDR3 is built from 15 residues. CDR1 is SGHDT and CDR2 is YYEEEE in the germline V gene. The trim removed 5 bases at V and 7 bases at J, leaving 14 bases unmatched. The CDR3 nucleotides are TGTGCCAGCAGTCGATCTATACAGGGGCGCCTTGGCTACACCTTC. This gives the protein CASSRSIQGRLGYTF. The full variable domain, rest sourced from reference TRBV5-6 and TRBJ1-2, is DAGVTQSPTHLIKTRGQQVTLRCSPKSGHDTVSWYQQALGQGPQFIFQYYEEEERQRGNFPDRFSGHQFPNYSSELNVNALLLGDSALYLCASSRSIQGRLGYTFGSGTRLTVV.

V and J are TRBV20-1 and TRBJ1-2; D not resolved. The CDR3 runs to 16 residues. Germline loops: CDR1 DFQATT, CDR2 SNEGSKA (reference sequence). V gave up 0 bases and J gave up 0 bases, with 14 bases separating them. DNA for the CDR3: TGCAGTGCTAGAGATCGAGGAGGGATAGCTAACTATGGCTACACCTTC. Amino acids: CSARDRGGIANYGYTF.

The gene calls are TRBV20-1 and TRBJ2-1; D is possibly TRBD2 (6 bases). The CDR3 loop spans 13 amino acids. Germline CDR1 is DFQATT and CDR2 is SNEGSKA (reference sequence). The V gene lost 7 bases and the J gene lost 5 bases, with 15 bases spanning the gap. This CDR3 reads CSVFGSTHNEQFF. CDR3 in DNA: TGCAGTGTCTTCGGGAGCACCCACAATGAGCAGTTCTTC.

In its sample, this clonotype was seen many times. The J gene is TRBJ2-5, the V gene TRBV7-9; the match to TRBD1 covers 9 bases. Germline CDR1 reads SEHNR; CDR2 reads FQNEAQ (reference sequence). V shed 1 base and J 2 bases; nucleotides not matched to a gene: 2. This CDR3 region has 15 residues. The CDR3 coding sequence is TGTGCCAGCAGCTTAGGGGACAGGGTGCAAGAGACCCAGTACTTC. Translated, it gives CASSLGDRVQETQYF.

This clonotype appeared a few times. The CDR3 region has the DNA TGCAGTGCTAGCAGCGGGAGGTTGTCAGATACGCAGTATTTT. Translation gives CSASSGRLSDTQYF. The genes are TRBV20-1 and TRBJ2-3; the match to TRBD2 covers 9 bases. CDR3 size: 14 residues. Germline CDR1 reads DFQATT; CDR2 reads SNEGSKA (reference sequence). J gave up 4 bases and V 3 bases, and 5 bases lay outside the gene matches.

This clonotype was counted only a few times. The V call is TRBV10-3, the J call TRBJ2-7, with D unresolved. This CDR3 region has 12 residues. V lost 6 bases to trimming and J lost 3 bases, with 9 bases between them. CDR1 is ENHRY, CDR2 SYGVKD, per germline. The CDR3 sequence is CAISSGVYEQYF. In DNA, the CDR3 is TGTGCCATCAGCTCCGGCGTCTACGAGCAGTACTTC.